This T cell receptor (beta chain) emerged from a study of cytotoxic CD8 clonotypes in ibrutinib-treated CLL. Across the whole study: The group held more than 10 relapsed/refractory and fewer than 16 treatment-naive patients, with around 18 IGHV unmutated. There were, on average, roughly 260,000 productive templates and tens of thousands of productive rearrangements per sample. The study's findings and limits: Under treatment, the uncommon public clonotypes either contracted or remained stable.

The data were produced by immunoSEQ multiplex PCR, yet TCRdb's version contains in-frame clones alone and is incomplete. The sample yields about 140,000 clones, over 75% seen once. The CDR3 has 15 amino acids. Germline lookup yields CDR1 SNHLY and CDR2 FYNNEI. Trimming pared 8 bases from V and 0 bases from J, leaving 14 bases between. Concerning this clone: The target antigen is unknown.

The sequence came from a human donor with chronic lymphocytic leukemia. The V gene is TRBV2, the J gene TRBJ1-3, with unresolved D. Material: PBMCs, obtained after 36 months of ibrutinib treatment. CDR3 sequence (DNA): TGTGCCAGCGCCCCCCAACGGACCTCTGGAAACACCATATATTTT. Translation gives CASAPQRTSGNTIYF.